This TCR beta chain was sequenced for a study of blood T cell repertoires in COVID-19. Whole-study context: The United States, Italy and Spain provided the acute and convalescent COVID-19 samples.

CDR1 and CDR2 (germline): SGHAT, FQNNGV. The junction had 9 bases not matched to a gene; V was cut back by 5 bases and J by 5 bases. The CDR3 is made up of 16 amino acids. This clone appeared a few times. As processed by the authors: Estimated nucleated cell counts came from reference gene primer amplification. Clones were sequenced by immunoSEQ multiplex PCR, and TCRdb holds only the in-frame ones, with some missing. The V and J calls and clone size were taken over from that table, and D and trimming were inferred from the DNA. The repertoire holds more than 95,000 clones, with around 81% as singletons.

The chain couples TRBV11-2 to TRBJ2-1; 10 bases agree with TRBD1. The specimen sequenced was peripheral blood. This TCR was recovered from a man older than 75 with acute or convalescent COVID-19. CDR3 protein: CASSKKAGTGDNEQFF. CDR3 nucleotides: TGTGCCAGCAGCAAGAAGGCAGGGACAGGGGACAATGAGCAGTTCTTC.